What follows describes a single T cell receptor beta chain. This clonotype was counted only a few times. Its antigen is still unknown. No per-base quality is available; no much larger clone lies one base away. The entry originates in a study of T cell repertoires in breast cancer (TCRdb year 2016). For the wider study: Tumors, lymph nodes and peripheral blood lymphocytes from breast cancer patients were profiled in the study, along with peripheral blood from healthy control donors. Tumor-free lymph nodes were processed with no enzymatic digestion, and blood samples were separated using Ficoll. Most of the roughly 21 patient tumors analyzed for shared TCRs were ER+/PR+. After being minced and digested with Liberase and DNase, tumors and tumor-involved lymph nodes were passed through 70-um and 40-um filters. Because breast cancer has a low mutational burden and rarely has common mutations, the study reasoned that TCRs shared between breast cancer patients would target shared antigens. Sequencing yielded on average approximately 530,000 sequences per sample and 9 to 10 reads per input cell. Nine healthy donors, of an age range similar to that of the patients, were included as controls. Study-level results and caveats: About fourfold more TCRs were shared with matched tumor repertoires by tumor-involved sentinel lymph nodes than by tumor-free nodes (roughly 8% versus 2%). Shared TCRs were encoded by various nucleotide sequences, which suggests selection and expansion based on antigen. Approximately 17 TCR pairs were shared across seven or more patient tumors and rarely found in control blood, suggesting possible tumor specificity. Emulsion RT-PCR was considered qualitative rather than quantitative, because transcript abundance and primer differences skewed the recovery of clones. TRBV7 predominated among shared TCRs, which may reflect tumor recognition or a mispriming bias from eight TRBV7 primers. Discarding singleton TCRs and sampling only part of each tumor may have missed genuine antitumor clones.

The study used an expanded emulsion RT-PCR method with primers for all TCR V genes to analyze paired alpha-beta TCRs of CD8+ T cells. Before emulsion RT-PCR, CD8+ T cells were isolated using a CD8 positive selection kit and then incubated overnight in 9.5 to 10 IU/mL IL-2. The library was obtained by emulsion pairing. Unpaired genes were suppressed by a second nested PCR containing blocking oligos, after which a third nested PCR added Illumina adaptors and barcodes. Each emulsion RT-PCR master mix held about 4,500-270,000 T cells and included C-region, Stepout and V-region primers. The emulsions were generated using the Micellula Emulsion and Purification Kit, and the RT-PCR was run with Qiagen OneStep RT-PCR reagents. The pooled libraries were sequenced on an Illumina MiSeq using paired-end 2 x 250 reads. The study's processing was this. Read pairs were joined in Galaxy and clipped at the engineered overlap into separate alpha and beta files, and reads that were not clipped were discarded. To assign alpha-beta pairs, the researchers used CompleteTCR, a MiTCR-based pipeline that relies on an R script to link chains sharing read cluster identifiers. TCR sequences that were observed only once, representing about 1-3.2%, were removed as potential sequencing errors. TCRdb took the public reads, trimmed them with fastp at Q25, ran MiXCR for clone calling and kept in-frame beta chains. Duplicate CDR3 protein sequences are folded into a single record with the most common DNA and genes. TCRdb assigned the V and J calls; the authors' analysis was not used. This sample is represented by tens of thousands of distinct CDR3 sequences; about 48% of them were singletons. Approximately 57% of the sample belongs to the ten largest clones.

CDR1 LNHDA and CDR2 SQIVND are derived from the germline V gene (reference sequence). The germline V end is reduced by 5 bases and the J end by 7 bases; junction bases left unmatched: 5. Inclusive of the bounding cysteine and phenylalanine, the CDR3 is 13 residues long. Only CDR3 DNA remains: 39 bases, in frame from the first base. The rearranged segments are TRBV19 and TRBJ1-5, with 7 bases in between that match TRBD1. The sequenced material came from CD8+ T cells. The source of this sequence is a pool of human donors with breast cancer or a healthy control (not recorded which). The DNA sequence is given as TGTGCCAGTAGTGACAGGGCAGACCAGCCCCAGCATTTT. This encodes CASSDRADQPQHF.